The T cell receptor beta chain under discussion was sequenced for a study of beta chain features in type 1 diabetes. Study-wide context: All samples combined gave 95 million to 130 million sorted cells for examination.

TCRB transcripts that were expressed got sequenced, as all of the isolated RNA had been reverse transcribed. TCRdb keeps only in-frame clones here, not all; method: immunoSEQ multiplex PCR. The sample lists roughly 150,000 clones; 9% to 10% were seen once. Heparinised blood was drawn once per donor, averaging approximately 100 mL. This CDR3 has 14 residues. Trimming removed 1 base at V and 3 bases at J, with 10 bases between. In germline, CDR1 is PRHDT, CDR2 FYEKMQ (reference sequence). This clone occurred a few times. The target antigen is unknown. Study observations and caveats: In all four CD4+ subsets, TCRB CDR3 length was significantly, moderately reduced in type 1 diabetes. Across patients, naive, central memory and Treg TCRB repertoires exhibited apparently greater similarity than was observed across healthy donors. No resolution was reached here on whether HLA type influences TCRB rearrangement.

What was sequenced was central memory CD4+ T cells from blood. The chain combines TRBV13 with TRBJ2-7; tentative D call: TRBD1 (6 bases). This receptor was taken from a woman in her 30s with type 1 diabetes. In DNA, the CDR3 is TGTGCCAGCAGCTTAGATCCAGGGGTCTACGAGCAGTACTTC. Protein sequence: CASSLDPGVYEQYF. The full variable domain, completed using reference TRBV13 and TRBJ2-7, is AAGVIQSPRHLIKEKRETATLKCYPIPRHDTVYWYQQGPGQDPQFLISFYEKMQSDKGSIPDRFSAQQFSDYHSELNMSSLELGDSALYFCASSLDPGVYEQYFGPGTRLTVT.